This entry concerns a single TCR beta chain. Germline CDR1 reads LGHNA; CDR2 reads YNFKEQ. The length of the CDR3 is 14 residues. The V segment lost 4 bases and the J segment 5 bases; nucleotides outside the gene matches: 7. The record originates from a study of T cell changes during pregnancy in multiple sclerosis. Libraries were prepared by immunoSEQ multiplex PCR; TCRdb keeps only in-frame clonotypes and omits some of them. The data hold 75,000 to 100,000 clones, with 90% observed a single time. V is TRBV4-2 and J is TRBJ1-1, with TRBD1 matching over 7 bases. The sequence came from a female donor in good health, enrolled as a control in a pregnancy study. The source material was peripheral blood, sampled in the second trimester of pregnancy. The CDR3 DNA is TGTGCCAGCAGCCCTCCGGCAGGGGGGACTGAAGCTTTCTTT. This translates into CASSPPAGGTEAFF.